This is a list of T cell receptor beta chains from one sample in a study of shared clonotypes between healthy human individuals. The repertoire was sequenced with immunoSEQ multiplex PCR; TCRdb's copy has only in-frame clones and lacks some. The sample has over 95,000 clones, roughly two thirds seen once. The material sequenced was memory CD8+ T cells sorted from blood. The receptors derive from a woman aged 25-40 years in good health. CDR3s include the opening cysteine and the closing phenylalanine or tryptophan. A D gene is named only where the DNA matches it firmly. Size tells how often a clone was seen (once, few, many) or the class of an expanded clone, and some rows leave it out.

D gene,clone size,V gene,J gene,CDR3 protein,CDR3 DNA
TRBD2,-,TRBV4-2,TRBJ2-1,CASSQDPPGTRSEQFF,TGTGCCAGCAGCCAAGATCCTCCCGGGACTAGAAGTGAGCAGTTCTTC
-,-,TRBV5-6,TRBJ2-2,CASSYTGTANTGELFF,TGTGCCAGCAGCTACACCGGGACGGCTAACACCGGGGAGCTGTTTTTT
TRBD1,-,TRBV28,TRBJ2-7,CASSKRQGAVVEQYF,TGTGCCAGCAGTAAAAGACAGGGAGCAGTGGTCGAGCAGTACTTC
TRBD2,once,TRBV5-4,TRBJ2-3,CASSSASGIGIDTQYF,TGTGCCAGCAGCTCGGCTAGCGGGATCGGCATAGATACGCAGTATTTT
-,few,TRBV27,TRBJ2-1,CASSLRKGSYNEQFF,TGTGCCAGCAGTTTAAGGAAGGGCTCCTACAATGAGCAGTTCTTC
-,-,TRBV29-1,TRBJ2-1,CSVEWSWNEQFF,TGCAGCGTTGAATGGAGTTGGAATGAGCAGTTCTTC
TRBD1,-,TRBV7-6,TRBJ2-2,CASSPGQDTGELFF,TGTGCCAGCAGCCCAGGACAGGACACCGGGGAGCTGTTTTTT
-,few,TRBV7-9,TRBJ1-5,CASSLGGEYGQPQHF,TGTGCCAGCAGCTTAGGAGGGGAGTATGGACAGCCCCAGCATTTT
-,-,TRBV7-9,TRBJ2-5,CASSLEMAGGETQYF,TGTGCCAGCAGCTTAGAAATGGCAGGGGGGGAGACCCAGTACTTC
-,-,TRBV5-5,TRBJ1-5,CASSSWDGLQPQHF,TGTGCCAGCAGCTCGTGGGACGGATTACAGCCCCAGCATTTT
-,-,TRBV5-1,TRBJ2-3,CASCVWTATDTQYF,TGCGCCAGCTGCGTGTGGACAGCCACAGATACGCAGTATTTT
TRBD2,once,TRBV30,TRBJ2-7,CAWRVLAAYEQYF,TGTGCCTGGAGGGTACTAGCGGCCTACGAGCAGTACTTC
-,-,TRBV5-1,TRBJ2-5,CASRPNVLLYQETQYF,TGCGCCAGCCGCCCCAATGTCCTCCTCTACCAAGAGACCCAGTACTTC
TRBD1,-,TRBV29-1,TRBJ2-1,CSVVAQDRGTAGDYNEQFF,TGCAGCGTTGTCGCTCAGGACAGGGGGACAGCGGGAGATTACAATGAGCAGTTCTTC
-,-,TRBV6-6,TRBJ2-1,CATGALYNEQFF,TGTGCCACGGGGGCCCTATACAATGAGCAGTTCTTC
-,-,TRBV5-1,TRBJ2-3,CASSLVLGARTDTQYF,TGCGCCAGCAGCTTGGTATTGGGGGCGCGCACAGATACGCAGTATTTT
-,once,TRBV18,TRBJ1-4,CASSRLIRDEKLFF,TGTGCCAGCTCGAGGCTGATCAGGGATGAAAAACTGTTTTTT
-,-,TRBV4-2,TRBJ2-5,CASSQVFSMTQYF,TGTGCCAGCAGCCAAGTATTTTCTATGACCCAGTACTTC
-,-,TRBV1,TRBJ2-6,CTSSSRANVLTF,TGCACCAGCAGTAGTCGGGCCAATGTCCTGACTTTC
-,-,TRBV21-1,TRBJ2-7,CASSPSFNEQYF,TGTGCCAGCAGCCCCTCTTTCAACGAGCAGTACTTC
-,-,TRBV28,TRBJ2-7,CASSLDTGESYEQYF,TGTGCCAGCAGTTTAGACACGGGAGAATCTTACGAGCAGTACTTC
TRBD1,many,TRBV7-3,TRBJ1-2,CASSLSGTGMYGYTF,TGTGCCAGCAGCCTTAGCGGGACAGGGATGTATGGCTACACCTTC
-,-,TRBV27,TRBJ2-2,CASSKQGFSGELFF,TGTGCCAGCAGTAAACAGGGTTTTTCCGGGGAGCTGTTTTTT
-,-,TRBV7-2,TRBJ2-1,CASSQGGARSNEQFF,TGTGCCAGCAGCCAAGGAGGGGCTAGGAGCAATGAGCAGTTCTTC
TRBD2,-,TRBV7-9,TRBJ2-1,CASYAGGERYNEQFF,TGTGCCAGCTACGCGGGAGGGGAGCGGTACAATGAGCAGTTCTTC
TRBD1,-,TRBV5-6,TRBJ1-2,CASSRTGASYGYTF,TGTGCCAGCAGCAGGACAGGGGCCTCCTATGGCTACACCTTC
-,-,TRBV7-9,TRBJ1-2,CASSLEYPRDPNYGYTF,TGTGCCAGCAGCTTAGAATACCCCAGGGACCCTAACTATGGCTACACCTTC
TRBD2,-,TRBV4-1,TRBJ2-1,CASSAQLAGVPNEQFF,TGCGCCAGCAGCGCCCAACTAGCGGGAGTTCCCAATGAGCAGTTCTTC
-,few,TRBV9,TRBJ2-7,CASSVDTYEQYF,TGTGCCAGCAGCGTCGATACCTACGAGCAGTACTTC
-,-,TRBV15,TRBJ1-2,CATSSPTQKRGYTF,TGTGCCACCAGCAGCCCCACGCAAAAGCGGGGCTACACCTTC
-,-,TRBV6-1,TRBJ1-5,CASSQTENQPQHF,TGTGCCAGCAGCCAGACAGAGAATCAGCCCCAGCATTTT
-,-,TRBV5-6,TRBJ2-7,CASSRGAGGPSYEQYF,TGTGCCAGCAGCCGGGGGGCAGGGGGACCCTCCTACGAGCAGTACTTC
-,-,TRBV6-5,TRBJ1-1,CASSYLGQQNTEAFF,TGTGCCAGCAGTTACCTCGGGCAGCAGAACACTGAAGCTTTCTTT
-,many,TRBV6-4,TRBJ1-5,CASSPDLYSNQPQHF,TGTGCCAGCAGTCCGGACTTGTATAGCAATCAGCCCCAGCATTTT
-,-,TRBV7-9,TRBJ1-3,CASSLRGTGNTIYF,TGTGCCAGCAGCTTGAGGGGAACAGGAAACACCATATATTTT
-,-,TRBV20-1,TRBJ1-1,CSARRVSEAFF,TGCAGTGCCAGGAGGGTTAGTGAAGCTTTCTTT
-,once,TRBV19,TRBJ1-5,CASSIRDGNQPQHF,TGTGCCAGTAGTATCCGGGACGGCAATCAGCCCCAGCATTTT
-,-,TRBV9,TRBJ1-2,CASSALGQGGRGYTF,TGTGCCAGCAGCGCCCTGGGGCAGGGTGGACGCGGCTACACCTTC
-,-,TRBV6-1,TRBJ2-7,CASSSVAGASYEQYF,TGTGCCAGCAGCTCGGTGGCAGGGGCCTCCTACGAGCAGTACTTC
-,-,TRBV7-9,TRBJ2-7,CASSARGGDAYEQYF,TGTGCCAGCAGCGCCCGTGGCGGGGACGCCTACGAGCAGTACTTC
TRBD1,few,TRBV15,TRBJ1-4,CATSPTGVVEKLFF,TGTGCCACCAGCCCGACAGGGGTTGTAGAAAAACTGTTTTTT
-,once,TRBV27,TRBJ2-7,CASSLHHRLYEQYF,TGTGCCAGCAGTTTACACCACAGGTTATACGAGCAGTACTTC
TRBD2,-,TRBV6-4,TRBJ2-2,CASSDSAGETGELFF,TGTGCCAGCAGTGACTCAGCGGGAGAAACCGGGGAGCTGTTTTTT
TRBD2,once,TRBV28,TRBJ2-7,CASSFVAGPAEQYF,TGTGCCAGCAGTTTTGTAGCGGGACCCGCCGAGCAGTACTTC
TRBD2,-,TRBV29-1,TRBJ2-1,CSVEGIPGLVPGLYNEQFF,TGCAGCGTTGAAGGGATCCCGGGACTAGTTCCTGGATTGTACAATGAGCAGTTCTTC
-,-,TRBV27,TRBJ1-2,CASSVHRDTNYGYTF,TGTGCCAGCAGTGTACACCGGGACACCAACTATGGCTACACCTTC
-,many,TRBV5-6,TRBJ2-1,CASSFNMGSYNEQFF,TGTGCCAGCAGCTTTAACATGGGTTCCTACAATGAGCAGTTCTTC